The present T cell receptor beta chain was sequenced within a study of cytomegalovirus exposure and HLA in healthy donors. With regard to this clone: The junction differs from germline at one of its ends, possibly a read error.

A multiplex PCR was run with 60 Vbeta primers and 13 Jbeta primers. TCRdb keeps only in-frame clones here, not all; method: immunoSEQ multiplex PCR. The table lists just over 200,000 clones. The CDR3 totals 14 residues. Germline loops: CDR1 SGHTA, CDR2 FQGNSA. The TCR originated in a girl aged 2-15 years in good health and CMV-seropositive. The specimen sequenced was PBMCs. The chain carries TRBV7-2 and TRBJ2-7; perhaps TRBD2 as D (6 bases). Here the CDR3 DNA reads TGTGCCAGCAGTAGGGACTCTGGAGCCTACGAGCAGTGCTTC. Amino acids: CASSRDSGAYEQCF.